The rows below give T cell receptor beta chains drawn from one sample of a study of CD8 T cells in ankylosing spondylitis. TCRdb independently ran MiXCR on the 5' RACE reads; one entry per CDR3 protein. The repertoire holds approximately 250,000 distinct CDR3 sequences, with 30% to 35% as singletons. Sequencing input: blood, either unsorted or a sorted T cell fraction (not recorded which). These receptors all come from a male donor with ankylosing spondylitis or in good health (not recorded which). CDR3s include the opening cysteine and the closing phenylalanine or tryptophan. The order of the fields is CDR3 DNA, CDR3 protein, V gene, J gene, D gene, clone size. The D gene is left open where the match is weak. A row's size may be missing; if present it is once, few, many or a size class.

CDR3 DNA: TGCAGTGCTAGAGATTTCGGGGGGTCCCCCCCCTACGAGCAGTACTTC
CDR3 protein: CSARDFGGSPPYEQYF
V gene: TRBV20-1
J gene: TRBJ2-7
D gene: TRBD2
clone size: NA

CDR3 DNA: TGTGCCAGCAGTACAGGGGATAGAGATACGCAGTATTTT
CDR3 protein: CASSTGDRDTQYF
V gene: TRBV6-1
J gene: TRBJ2-3
D gene: TRBD1
clone size: few

CDR3 DNA: TGTGCCAGCAGTTTAGATTTTCGGGGAAGGGGCACTGAAGCTTTCTTT
CDR3 protein: CASSLDFRGRGTEAFF
V gene: TRBV12-3/TRBV12-4
J gene: TRBJ1-1
D gene: NA
clone size: few

CDR3 DNA: TGTGCCAGCAGCCAAGTAGAACGGACAGGGGGCCAAGAGACCCAGTACTTC
CDR3 protein: CASSQVERTGGQETQYF
V gene: TRBV4-2
J gene: TRBJ2-5
D gene: TRBD1
clone size: few

CDR3 DNA: TGTGCCAGCAATCTCGGACCTTCTTTGAACACTGAAGCTTTCTTT
CDR3 protein: CASNLGPSLNTEAFF
V gene: TRBV6-1
J gene: TRBJ1-1
D gene: NA
clone size: NA

CDR3 DNA: TGTGCCAGCAGCCTCGGACGAGGTCAGCCCCAGCATTTT
CDR3 protein: CASSLGRGQPQHF
V gene: TRBV5-6
J gene: TRBJ1-5
D gene: NA
clone size: few

CDR3 DNA: TGTGCCAGCAGTCAAGGGGGCGCAGGGTACGTTAGCGAGCAGTACTTC
CDR3 protein: CASSQGGAGYVSEQYF
V gene: TRBV6-1
J gene: TRBJ2-7
D gene: TRBD1
clone size: NA

CDR3 DNA: TGTGCCAGCAGCCTTATAGGTGGAACCTACGAGCAGTACTTC
CDR3 protein: CASSLIGGTYEQYF
V gene: TRBV11-2
J gene: TRBJ2-7
D gene: NA
clone size: few

CDR3 DNA: TGTGCCAGCAGCCCCGGGACAGAAAGCACAGATACGCAGTATTTT
CDR3 protein: CASSPGTESTDTQYF
V gene: TRBV6-1
J gene: TRBJ2-3
D gene: TRBD1
clone size: few

CDR3 DNA: TGCAGTGCTACTCCAATGGGGGGCCAAGAGACCCAGTACTTC
CDR3 protein: CSATPMGGQETQYF
V gene: TRBV20-1
J gene: TRBJ2-5
D gene: NA
clone size: many

CDR3 DNA: TGCGCCAGCAGCTTGGCAGAGGGAGGGAAGAACACTGAAGCTTTCTTT
CDR3 protein: CASSLAEGGKNTEAFF
V gene: TRBV5-1
J gene: TRBJ1-1
D gene: NA
clone size: NA

CDR3 DNA: TGTGCCAGCAGCGACGAACTCAGCGGGGCCCGGGTCGGGGAGCTGTTTTTT
CDR3 protein: CASSDELSGARVGELFF
V gene: TRBV3-1
J gene: TRBJ2-2
D gene: TRBD2
clone size: few

CDR3 DNA: TGCAGCGTTGGGACAGGGGAAAGGAACGAGCAGTACTTC
CDR3 protein: CSVGTGERNEQYF
V gene: TRBV29-1
J gene: TRBJ2-7
D gene: TRBD1
clone size: few

CDR3 DNA: TGCAGTGCTGCGTGGGGGGCCTACAATGAGCAGTTCTTC
CDR3 protein: CSAAWGAYNEQFF
V gene: TRBV20-1
J gene: TRBJ2-1
D gene: NA
clone size: NA